The 9 T cell receptor beta chains in this list originate from one sample, sequenced in a study of cytomegalovirus exposure and HLA in healthy donors. The primer mix had 60 Vbeta and 13 Jbeta primers. The protocol was immunoSEQ multiplex PCR, while the TCRdb copy is restricted to in-frame clones and leaves out a portion. The sample has 100,000 to 150,000 clones; 8% to 11% are singletons. The material sequenced was PBMCs. The source is a woman in her late teens or twenties in good health and CMV-seropositive.

The chain recombines TRBV30 with TRBJ2-2, with D possibly being TRBD1 (5 bases). The CDR3 has 13 amino acids. Germline V CDR1 and CDR2: GTSNPN, SVGIG (reference sequence). Between the trimmed V and J ends, which lost 1 base and 7 bases, there was a span of 10 bases. The CDR3 loop reads CAWSGGRNGELFF. In nucleotides, the CDR3 is TGTGCCTGGAGTGGGGGCAGGAACGGGGAGCTGTTTTTT.

DNA of the CDR3: TGTGCCAGCAGCTTAAAAGCGGGAGGCGGTGACGAGCAGTACTTC. Protein sequence: CASSLKAGGGDEQYF. This chain links TRBV7-2 with TRBJ2-7; 9 nucleotides match TRBD2. J was trimmed by 5 bases and V by 2 bases; bases with no gene match: 7. In germline, CDR1 is SGHTA, CDR2 FQGNSA. This CDR3 contains 15 residues.

V is TRBV27 and J is TRBJ2-5; 10 bases are a match to TRBD2. Germline V lookup: CDR1 MNHEY, CDR2 SMNVEV (reference sequence). CDR3 length equals 14 residues. V trimming: 5 bases; J trimming: 5 bases; junction bases outside the gene matches: 5. CDR3: CASSLAGVGETQYF. Here the CDR3 DNA reads TGTGCCAGCAGTCTAGCGGGAGTGGGTGAGACCCAGTACTTC.

The chain couples TRBV5-1 to TRBJ2-3; D is unclear. Deletions cut 2 bases from V and 2 bases from J, with 6 bases between. The CDR3 extends over 13 amino acids. CDR1 and CDR2 (germline): SGHRS, YFSETQ. CDR3 amino acids: CASSLATTDTQYF. In DNA, the CDR3 is TGCGCCAGCAGCTTAGCAACCACAGATACGCAGTATTTT.

This rearrangement joins TRBV7-9 to TRBJ2-3; D remains unclear. V was trimmed by 4 bases and J by 6 bases, leaving 8 bases between them. The CDR3 has 12 amino acids. CDR1 is SEHNR, CDR2 FQNEAQ, per germline (reference sequence). The CDR3 loop reads CASSSPMDTQYF. In DNA form, the CDR3 reads TGTGCCAGCAGCTCCCCTATGGATACGCAGTATTTT.

The CDR3 protein is CAWSRGTSGYEQYF. CDR3 nucleotides: TGTGCCTGGAGTAGGGGGACTAGCGGCTACGAGCAGTACTTC. V and J are TRBV30 and TRBJ2-7; 11 nucleotides line up with TRBD2. The CDR3 length is 14 residues. Per germline, CDR1 GTSNPN and CDR2 SVGIG (reference sequence). The V and J ends lost 2 bases and 3 bases, in that order; junction bases with no gene match: 3.

The chain joins TRBV20-1 to TRBJ2-5; D remains ambiguous. The J call may be mistaken, given a closer DNA end match to TRBJ2-7. Germline V gene data show CDR1 as DFQATT and CDR2 as SNEGSKA (reference sequence). This CDR3 comprises 10 residues. The chain's CDR3 is CSAILYEQYF. The CDR3 nucleotides are TGCAGTGCTATTTTATACGAGCAGTACTTC.

This clone has only a few counts. The chain carries TRBV5-1 and TRBJ2-3; possibly TRBD1 for D (6 bases). Trimming removed 1 base at V and 8 bases at J, with 11 bases between. The CDR3 contains 13 residues. Per the germline V gene, CDR1 is SGHRS and CDR2 is YFSETQ. The CDR3 region is CASSLHRELTQYF. The CDR3 nucleotides read TGCGCCAGCAGCTTGCACAGGGAGCTTACGCAGTATTTT.

The sample holds a few counts of this clone. The chain employs TRBV4-1 and TRBJ2-7, with TRBD2 matching over 9 bases. J was trimmed by 5 bases and V by 4 bases; bases with no gene match: 6. The germline CDR1 and CDR2 sequences are MGHRA and YSYEKL. The length of the CDR3 is 14 residues. The CDR3: CASSLREGYHEQYF. DNA of the CDR3: TGCGCCAGCAGCCTGCGGGAGGGGTACCACGAGCAGTACTTC.